The clone carrying this TCR beta chain was observed a few times. Profiled with immunoSEQ multiplex PCR; TCRdb holds only in-frame clones, not every one. The sample lists some 460,000 clones; 80% to 90% were seen once. The CDR3 spans 13 residues. V gave up 5 bases and J gave up 1 base, with 8 bases separating them. The V gene's germline CDR1 is SGHTA and CDR2 FQGNSA. The data belong to a study of Ad26.COV2.S vaccination and SARS-CoV-2 variants. Across the whole study: Ad26.COV2.S, an intramuscular injection, was given once or twice 56 days apart.

Treatment: about 20 received Ad26.COV2.S at low or high dose, single or two shots; five or six received placebo; per-sample allocation not given. Specimen acquisition occurred on day 63 following the initial vaccine or placebo injection. The sequence came from a person between 18 and 65 years old who received the Ad26.COV2.S COVID-19 vaccine or a placebo. This rearrangement joins TRBV7-2 to TRBJ1-1; D perhaps matches TRBD1 (5 bases). Sequencing was performed on peripheral blood, taken in a trial of Ad26.COV2.S vaccine versus placebo. As DNA, the CDR3 is TGTGCCAGCAGCCCCGGACAGAACACTGAAGCTTTCTTT. This translates into CASSPGQNTEAFF.